Sequencing of this T cell receptor beta chain was carried out in a study of regulatory T cells in long-lasting Graves disease. Specified time point: newly diagnosed GD, antithyroid drugs for less than 3 months. The TCR library used RNA extracted from PBMCs. There are many counts of this clonotype. Building of the TCR beta libraries involved iRepertoire HTBI primers and Arm-PCR of CDR3 regions. TCRdb re-analysed the multiplex PCR reads in MiXCR, keeping a single row per CDR3 protein. The sample carries about 460,000 distinct CDR3 sequences, approximately 14% recorded once. The sample also formed part of further work on T cells in Graves' hyperthyroidism and ophthalmopathy. From that study: The HTBI set primed first-round TCR CDR3 RT-PCR. A 13 V-J signature model discriminated ophthalmopathy versus stable hyperthyroidism.

The receptor was derived from a woman aged 50 to 60 with Graves disease. Sequenced material: peripheral blood mononuclear cells (PBMCs), taken at new diagnosis, from a patient treated with antithyroid drugs.

This CDR3 reads CASSVESRGGGYTF. For the CDR3, the DNA is TGTGCCAGCAGCGTAGAGTCCAGGGGAGGCGGCTACACCTTC. The chain links TRBV9 to TRBJ1-2; possible D gene TRBD1, 6 bases. Trimming removed 0 bases from V and 8 bases from J, with 14 bases in between. This CDR3 region has 14 residues. CDR1 is SGDLS and CDR2 is YYNGEE in the germline V gene.